What follows are 30 T cell receptor beta chains derived from one specimen sequenced in a study of cytomegalovirus exposure and HLA in healthy donors. The PCR contained 60 Vbeta and 13 Jbeta primers. Sequencing used immunoSEQ multiplex PCR; TCRdb keeps in-frame clones, though not all of them. The sample holds a few hundred thousand clones; roughly four fifths are singletons and the top ten take almost 8%. The specimen sequenced was PBMCs. These receptors were obtained from a woman in her sixties in good health and CMV-seropositive.

Turning to this clone: Within the sample, other DNA sequences also encode this same CDR3. The chain is built from TRBV4-1 and TRBJ2-1; 15 positions agree with TRBD2. Germline V gene lookup returns CDR1 MGHRA and CDR2 YSYEKL. This CDR3 contains 17 residues. V lost 6 bases and J lost 8; bases outside the gene matches: 11. CDR3 coding DNA: TGCGCCAGCAGTCAGCGAGGACTAGCGGGAGGGCCCGATGAGCAGTTCTTC. This encodes CASSQRGLAGGPDEQFF.

This clone was observed a few times. CDR3 protein: CASSDETTGMSTEAFF. DNA of the CDR3: TGTGCCAGCAGCGACGAGACGACAGGGATGAGTACTGAAGCTTTCTTT. This chain connects TRBV7-6 to TRBJ1-1; 7 bases are a match to TRBD1. V shed 5 bases, J shed 5 bases, and the junction held 14 bases outside the gene matches. In germline, CDR1 is SGHVS, CDR2 FNYEAQ. The CDR3 is made up of 16 amino acids.

The chain has TRBV28 and TRBJ1-5, with TRBD1 matching over 7 bases. J lost 1 base, V lost 3 bases, and 3 bases had no gene match. Germline V gives CDR1 MDHEN, CDR2 SYDVKM. This CDR3 contains 15 residues. CDR3 sequence: CASSFGQESNQPQHF. DNA for the CDR3: TGTGCCAGCAGTTTTGGACAGGAAAGCAATCAGCCCCAGCATTTT.

V usage is TRBV27 and J usage is TRBJ2-3; D remains ambiguous. The CDR3 sequence is 13 residues long. The ends were cut back, 6 bases at V and 6 bases at J, with 13 bases in the middle. CDR1 is MNHEY, CDR2 SMNVEV, per germline (reference sequence). CDR3 in DNA: TGTGCCAGCAGACGGTCCCGGCGGGATACGCAGTATTTT. Translation: CASRRSRRDTQYF.

The CDR3: CASSLGGRASYEQYF. DNA of the CDR3: TGTGCCAGCAGTTTAGGCGGGAGGGCCTCCTACGAGCAGTACTTC. The chain links TRBV28 to TRBJ2-7, with TRBD2 matching over 9 bases. This CDR3 comprises 15 residues. V lost 2 bases, J lost 0 bases, and 2 bases stayed unmatched. Germline values: CDR1 MDHEN, CDR2 SYDVKM.

The DNA of the CDR3 is TGCAGCGTGGCAACTAGGACAGACGTCTACGAGCAGTACTTC. Encoded protein: CSVATRTDVYEQYF. J is TRBJ2-7 and V is TRBV29-1; maybe TRBD1 (6 bases). Germline values: CDR1 SQVTM, CDR2 ANQGSEA. The CDR3 totals 14 residues. V lost 6 bases and J 3 bases, leaving 18 bases between the germline ends.

CDR3 coding DNA: TGTGCCAGCAGTGAGGGCAGCGACTACACTGAAGCTTTCTTT. It codes for CASSEGSDYTEAFF. This chain connects TRBV6-5 to TRBJ1-1, with D unresolved. There are 14 residues in the CDR3. Trimming removed 5 bases at V and 3 bases at J, with 13 bases between. Germline CDR1 MNHEY, CDR2 SVGAGI.

This clone was found once. J is TRBJ1-2 and V is TRBV4-1; D is uncertain. Germline V gene lookup returns CDR1 MGHRA and CDR2 YSYEKL. Trimming took 3 bases from V and 2 from J, leaving 7 bases between them. CDR3 length: 13 residues. This CDR3 reads CASSQTGNYGYTF. The CDR3 DNA is TGCGCCAGCAGCCAGACGGGGAACTATGGCTACACCTTC.

The chain joins TRBV13 to TRBJ2-1; 8 nucleotides match TRBD2. V gave up 2 bases and J gave up 7 bases; unmatched junction bases: 10. The CDR3 is 16 residues long. Germline V gives CDR1 PRHDT, CDR2 FYEKMQ (reference sequence). CDR3 sequence (DNA): TGTGCCAGCAGCTTAATAGACGGGAGGGCATTAAATGAGCAGTTCTTC. This gives the protein CASSLIDGRALNEQFF.

The gene calls are TRBV5-8 and TRBJ2-1, with 7 nucleotides matching TRBD1. V was clipped by 4 bases and J by 12 bases; unmatched bases: 4. CDR3 length equals 11 residues. CDR1 and CDR2 (germline): SGHTS, YDEGEE. The CDR3: CASSVTGWQFF. The CDR3 DNA follows: TGTGCCAGCAGCGTGACAGGGTGGCAGTTCTTC.

The CDR3 DNA is TGTGCTAGTGGTTGGGCTGGTGGCAATCAGCCCCAGCATTTT. Protein sequence: CASGWAGGNQPQHF. V usage is TRBV12-5 and J usage is TRBJ1-5; no reliable D call. The length of the CDR3 is 14 residues. The V end was cut by 4 bases, the J end by 2 bases, with 9 bases between. The germline gives CDR1 LGHNT, CDR2 FRNRAP.

Only a few counts were recorded for this clone. The same CDR3 arises from other DNA sequences in this sample as well. V is TRBV7-3 and J is TRBJ2-7; 8 nucleotides align to TRBD2. The V gene end was trimmed by 0 bases and the J gene end by 0 bases; junction bases not matched to a gene: 1. The CDR3 has 15 amino acids. Germline V lookup: CDR1 SGHTA, CDR2 FQGTGA. CDR3 loop: CASSLTSGSSYEQYF. The CDR3 DNA sequence: TGTGCCAGCAGCTTAACAAGCGGGAGCTCCTACGAGCAGTACTTC. Full variable domain (missing parts from reference TRBV7-3 and TRBJ2-7): GAGVSQTPSNKVTEKGKYVELRCDPISGHTALYWYRQSLGQGPEFLIYFQGTGAADDSGLPNDRFFAVRPEGSVSTLKIQRTERGDSAVYLCASSLTSGSSYEQYFGPGTRLTVT.

This CDR3 reads CASRPIKTGGNTEAFF. The CDR3 coding sequence is TGTGCCAGCAGACCCATCAAGACAGGGGGGAACACTGAAGCTTTCTTT. This chain uses TRBV11-2 with TRBJ1-1; 9 bases are a match to TRBD1. The CDR3 consists of 16 residues. The V gene end was trimmed by 6 bases and the J gene end by 1 base; junction bases not matched to a gene: 9. Germline assignment: CDR1 SGHAT and CDR2 FQNNGV.

The chain joins TRBV10-3 to TRBJ2-2; the D is unclear. From germline, CDR1 is ENHRY and CDR2 SYGVKD. This CDR3 region has 13 residues. Trimming pared 8 bases from V and 1 base from J, leaving 8 bases between. Here the CDR3 reads CAICAENTGELFF. The CDR3 nucleotides are TGTGCCATCTGTGCAGAGAACACCGGGGAGCTGTTTTTT.

V is TRBV5-1 and J is TRBJ1-3; TRBD1 matches at 9 bases. CDR3 length equals 16 residues. The germline gives CDR1 SGHRS, CDR2 YFSETQ. V dropped 2 bases and J dropped 5; count of bases not matched to a gene: 8. This CDR3 is CASSLTGGIGRNTIYF. The CDR3 bases are TGCGCCAGCAGCTTAACAGGGGGCATCGGGAGAAACACCATATATTTT.

The V call is TRBV6-5, the J call TRBJ1-3; D gene uncertain. The CDR3 totals 12 residues. V was shortened by 6 bases and J by 4 bases, with 7 bases between the two germline ends. Germline V CDR1 and CDR2: MNHEY, SVGAGI. In DNA, the CDR3 is TGTGCCAGCAGACACCCCGGAAACACCATATATTTT. Protein: CASRHPGNTIYF.

The chain has TRBV29-1 and TRBJ2-5, with 11 nucleotides matching TRBD2. The J segment lost 5 bases and the V segment lost 6 bases, leaving 8 bases of the junction unmatched. CDR3 length: 14 amino acids. In germline, CDR1 is SQVTM, CDR2 ANQGSEA. The CDR3 DNA reads as TGCAGCGTCTATAGCGGGAGGGCCGGGGAGACCCAGTACTTC. Its protein product is CSVYSGRAGETQYF.

The chain uses TRBV7-2 and TRBJ2-5; 9 nucleotides match TRBD1. CDR1 is SGHTA and CDR2 is FQGNSA in the germline V gene. This CDR3 comprises 15 residues. J lost 5 bases, V lost 3 bases, and 7 bases had no gene match. CDR3 loop: CASSFGQGLSETQYF. The CDR3 bases are TGTGCCAGCAGCTTTGGACAGGGGCTTTCTGAGACCCAGTACTTC.

This chain uses TRBV7-7 with TRBJ2-3; TRBD2 agrees at 9 bases. The CDR3 is 17 residues long. V trimming: 0 bases; J trimming: 3 bases; junction bases outside the gene matches: 7. From germline, CDR1 is SSHAT and CDR2 FNYEAQ (reference sequence). The CDR3 is CASSLARLAGVTDTQYF. The CDR3 DNA sequence: TGTGCCAGCAGCTTAGCGCGTTTAGCGGGAGTTACAGATACGCAGTATTTT.

This sequence joins TRBV5-1 and TRBJ2-1; 11 nucleotides match TRBD1. This CDR3 is 17 amino acids long. J gave up 6 bases and V 3 bases, and 11 bases lay outside the gene matches. Per germline, CDR1 SGHRS and CDR2 YFSETQ. CDR3 amino acids: CASSSIWDRGVSNEQFF. CDR3 coding DNA: TGCGCCAGCAGCTCCATCTGGGACAGGGGGGTAAGCAATGAGCAGTTCTTC.

This chain joins TRBV27 and TRBJ2-1; 10 positions match TRBD1. CDR3 size: 14 residues. Germline assignment: CDR1 MNHEY and CDR2 SMNVEV (reference sequence). The V gene end was trimmed by 7 bases and the J gene end by 9 bases; junction bases not matched to a gene: 9. The CDR3 is CASTADRGLSEQFF. CDR3 DNA: TGTGCCAGCACTGCTGACAGGGGGCTAAGTGAGCAGTTCTTC.

J is TRBJ2-3 and V is TRBV10-1; the D gene is possibly TRBD2 (6 bases). The V end was cut by 4 bases, the J end by 2 bases, with 19 bases between. This CDR3 spans 17 amino acids. CDR1 is WNHNN and CDR2 is SYGVQD in the germline V gene (reference sequence). The CDR3 region is CASSGGKPSNFTDTQYF. The CDR3 region has the DNA TGCGCCAGCAGTGGCGGGAAGCCAAGTAACTTCACAGATACGCAGTATTTT.

This clone was observed a handful of times. This sequence joins TRBV10-3 and TRBJ2-7; the D is unclear. V was trimmed by 4 bases and J by 7 bases, leaving 8 bases between them. Germline CDR1 and CDR2: ENHRY and SYGVKD. The CDR3 has 11 amino acids. CDR3 amino acids: CAISGGWEQYF. The DNA for the CDR3 is TGTGCCATCAGTGGTGGCTGGGAGCAGTACTTC.

This clone was found a few times. V usage is TRBV25-1 and J usage is TRBJ2-5, with D perhaps matching TRBD1 (5 bases). This CDR3 region has 14 residues. V lost 5 bases and J 5 bases, leaving 15 bases between the germline ends. Germline V gene data show CDR1 as MGHDK and CDR2 as SYGVNS. Here the CDR3 reads CASSQAAKGETQYF. In nucleotides, the CDR3 is TGTGCCAGCAGTCAGGCAGCAAAGGGGGAGACCCAGTACTTC.

CDR3 amino acids: CASSLQGIRTEAFF. The CDR3 coding sequence is TGTGCCAGCAGTTTGCAGGGCATCAGGACTGAAGCTTTCTTT. V gene TRBV27 combines with J gene TRBJ1-1, with D possibly being TRBD1 (5 bases). Germline-derived CDR1 and CDR2 are MNHEY and SMNVEV (reference sequence). V gave up 3 bases and J gave up 5 bases, with 13 bases separating them. The CDR3 runs 14 residues.

The V gene is TRBV7-6, the J gene TRBJ1-1; D perhaps matches TRBD1 (6 bases). The CDR3 is 16 amino acids. V was clipped by 7 bases and J by 5 bases, with 23 bases between them. CDR1 is SGHVS and CDR2 is FNYEAQ in the germline V gene. The CDR3 loop is CASTPGQGTGITEAFF. CDR3 sequence (DNA): TGTGCCAGCACCCCCGGGCAGGGGACGGGTATTACTGAAGCTTTCTTT.

V gene TRBV11-2 combines with J gene TRBJ1-2, with 7 nucleotides matching TRBD1. The CDR3 extends over 15 amino acids. The V gene's germline CDR1 is SGHAT and CDR2 FQNNGV. V dropped 5 bases and J dropped 6; count of bases not matched to a gene: 12. CDR3 in DNA: TGTGCCAGCAGCCGCATAAGGGGGCGAAGCGATGGCTACACCTTC. Translating it yields CASSRIRGRSDGYTF.

The V and J genes are TRBV18 and TRBJ2-5, with D perhaps TRBD2 (5 bases). CDR1 is KGHSH and CDR2 is LQKENI in the germline V gene. The CDR3 length is 15 residues. V was clipped by 3 bases and J by 4 bases, with 15 bases between them. CDR3 nucleotides: TGTGCCAGCTCACCCTCCCTTGGCGGAGGAGAGACCCAGTACTTC. This encodes CASSPSLGGGETQYF.

This clone has only a few counts. This chain uses TRBV4-2 with TRBJ2-3; perhaps TRBD1 as D (5 bases). The V and J ends lost 0 bases and 0 bases respectively, with 16 bases between them. Germline V lookup: CDR1 LGHNA, CDR2 YNFKEQ. This CDR3 has 18 amino acids. The CDR3 DNA reads TGTGCCAGCAGCCAAGATCCCCCCGCAGGGTGGAGCACAGATACGCAGTATTTT. Translation: CASSQDPPAGWSTDTQYF.

This clone occurred many times. This chain links TRBV7-9 with TRBJ1-1; a weak D match, TRBD1 (6 bases). This CDR3 contains 14 residues. V was pared by 2 bases and J by 5 bases, with 12 bases between. The germline V gene encodes CDR1 SEHNR and CDR2 FQNEAQ (reference sequence). The CDR3 sequence is CASSLTSGETEAFF. Here the CDR3 DNA reads TGTGCCAGCAGCTTAACCTCAGGGGAAACTGAAGCTTTCTTT.